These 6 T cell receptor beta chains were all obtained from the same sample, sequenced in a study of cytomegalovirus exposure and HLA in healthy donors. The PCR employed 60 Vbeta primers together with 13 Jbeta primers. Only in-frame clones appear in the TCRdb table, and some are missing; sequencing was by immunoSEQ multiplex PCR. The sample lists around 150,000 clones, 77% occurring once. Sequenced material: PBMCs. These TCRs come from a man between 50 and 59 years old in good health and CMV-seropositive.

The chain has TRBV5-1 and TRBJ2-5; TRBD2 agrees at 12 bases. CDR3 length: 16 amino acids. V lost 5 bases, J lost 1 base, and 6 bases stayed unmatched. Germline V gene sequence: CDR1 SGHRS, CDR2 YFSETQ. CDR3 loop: CASSSSGGVLQETQYF. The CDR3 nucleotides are TGCGCCAGCAGTTCTAGCGGGGGGGTCCTCCAAGAGACCCAGTACTTC.

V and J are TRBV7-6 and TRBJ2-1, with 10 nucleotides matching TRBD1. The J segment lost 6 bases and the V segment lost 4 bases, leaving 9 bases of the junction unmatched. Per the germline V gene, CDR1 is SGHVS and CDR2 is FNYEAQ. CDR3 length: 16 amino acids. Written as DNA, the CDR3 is TGTGCCAGCAGCTCGCCCGGGACAGGGGTAGGCAATGAGCAGTTCTTC. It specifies CASSSPGTGVGNEQFF.

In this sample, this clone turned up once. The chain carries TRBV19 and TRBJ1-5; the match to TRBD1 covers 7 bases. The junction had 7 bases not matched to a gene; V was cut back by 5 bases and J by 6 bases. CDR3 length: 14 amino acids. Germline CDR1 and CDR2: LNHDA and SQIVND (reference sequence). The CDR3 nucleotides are TGTGCCAGTAGTGTACAGGGGAGCGGTCAGCCCCAGCATTTT. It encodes CASSVQGSGQPQHF.

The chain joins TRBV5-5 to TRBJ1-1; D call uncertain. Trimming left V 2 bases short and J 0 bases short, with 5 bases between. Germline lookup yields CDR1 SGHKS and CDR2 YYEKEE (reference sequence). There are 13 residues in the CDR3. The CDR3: CASSFIVNTEAFF. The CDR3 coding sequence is TGTGCCAGCAGCTTTATAGTGAACACTGAAGCTTTCTTT. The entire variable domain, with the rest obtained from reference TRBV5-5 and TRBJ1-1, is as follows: DAGVTQSPTHLIKTRGQQVTLRCSPISGHKSVSWYQQVLGQGPQFIFQYYEKEERGRGNFPDRFSARQFPNYSSELNVNALLLGDSALYLCASSFIVNTEAFFGQGTRLTVV.

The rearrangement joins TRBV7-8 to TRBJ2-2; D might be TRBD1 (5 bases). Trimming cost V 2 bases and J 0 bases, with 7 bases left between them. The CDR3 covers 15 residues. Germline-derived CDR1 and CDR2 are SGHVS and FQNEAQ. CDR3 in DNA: TGTGCCAGCAGCTTACTGGGGCCGAACACCGGGGAGCTGTTTTTT. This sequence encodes CASSLLGPNTGELFF.

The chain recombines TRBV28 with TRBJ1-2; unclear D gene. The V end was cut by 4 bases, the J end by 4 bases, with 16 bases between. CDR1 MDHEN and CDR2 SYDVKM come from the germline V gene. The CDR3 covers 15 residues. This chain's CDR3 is CASSSPIGSGYGYTF. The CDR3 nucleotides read TGTGCCAGCAGTTCCCCCATTGGGTCGGGCTATGGCTACACCTTC.